A single T cell receptor beta chain is shown here with its context. Which cohort a participant joined came from the clinical history participants gave. In Cohort 3, a recovered donor had either two negative PCRs, clearance, or symptom resolution. Trimming cost V 5 bases and J 1 base, with 11 bases left between them. The CDR3 has 15 residues. Germline lookup yields CDR1 LGHDT and CDR2 YNNKEL (reference sequence). Original methodology: Nucleated cell number was recorded as an estimate derived from reference gene primer amplification. Some clones are missing from TCRdb's copy, which holds only in-frame ones; the method was immunoSEQ multiplex PCR. That table supplies the V and J calls and clone size; D and trimming were determined from the DNA. The table has approximately 150,000 clones, around four fifths seen once. These data are taken from a study of blood T cell repertoires in COVID-19. The wider study: Sites in the United States, Italy and Spain provided acute and convalescent COVID-19 samples.

The sequence was collected from a middle-aged woman who had recovered from COVID-19. This sequence joins TRBV3-1 (or the pseudogene TRBV3-2) and TRBJ2-2, with D possibly matching TRBD2 (6 bases). Source material: PBMCs or T cells enriched from blood (not recorded which). Here the CDR3 reads CASSYGTWNTGELFF. CDR3 nucleotide sequence: TGTGCCAGCAGCTACGGGACTTGGAACACCGGGGAGCTGTTTTTT.